The present entry profiles one T cell receptor (beta chain) with its context. Profiling relied on immunoSEQ multiplex PCR, and the TCRdb table lists in-frame clones only, not all of them. This repertoire shows over 65,000 clones, 95% to 98% found once; its top ten account for around 0.16%. The record originates from a study of technical replicates of blood from several donors. V dropped 3 bases and J dropped 5; count of bases not matched to a gene: 8. Germline CDR1 is LNHDA and CDR2 is SQIVND (reference sequence). The CDR3 has 15 amino acids. V usage is TRBV19 and J usage is TRBJ2-5; 8 bases line up with TRBD1. Sequenced material: T cells isolated from PBMCs. The clonotype comes from a human donor in good health. The CDR3 bases are TGTGCCAGTAGTATTCAGGGGGCGGAATGGGAGACCCAGTACTTC. This codes for CASSIQGAEWETQYF.